One and the same sample provided the 19 T cell receptor beta chains below, sequenced in a study of beta chain features in type 1 diabetes. Expressed TCRB transcripts got sequenced, as all isolated RNA was reverse transcribed. Assay used: immunoSEQ multiplex PCR; TCRdb lists only in-frame clones, some missing. The sample shows about 150,000 clones, about 7.3% of them seen only once. What was sequenced was central memory CD4+ T cells from blood. These receptors were taken from a man aged 18 to 29 in good health.

The chain joins TRBV6-6 to TRBJ2-1, with a possible D match to TRBD2 (6 bases). The CDR3 contains 15 residues. The V and J ends lost 5 bases and 7 bases respectively, with 18 bases between them. CDR1 MNHNY and CDR2 SVGAGI come from the germline V gene (reference sequence). CDR3 loop: CASSPGTSKFNEQFF. The DNA for the CDR3 is TGTGCCAGCAGTCCGGGGACTTCAAAGTTTAATGAGCAGTTCTTC.

This clone has a handful of counts. This chain joins TRBV2 and TRBJ2-6; TRBD1 matches at 9 bases. V dropped 9 bases and J dropped 3; count of bases not matched to a gene: 12. CDR1 and CDR2 (germline): SNHLY, FYNNEI. The length of the CDR3 is 17 residues. DNA for the CDR3: TGTGCCAGTTTCCGGGACAGGGACTATTTTGGGGCCAACGTCCTGACTTTC. Amino acids: CASFRDRDYFGANVLTF. Combining the CDR3 with reference TRBV2 and TRBJ2-6 gives the whole variable domain EPEVTQTPSHQVTQMGQEVILRCVPISNHLYFYWYRQILGQKVEFLVSFYNNEISEKSEIFDDQFSVERPDGSNFTLKIRSTKLEDSAMYFCASFRDRDYFGANVLTFGAGSRLTVL.

This clone was seen more than once but under ten times. The V gene is TRBV5-1, the J gene TRBJ2-2; 7 bases map to TRBD2. The CDR3 is 15 residues long. Germline lookup yields CDR1 SGHRS and CDR2 YFSETQ. V shed 1 base and J 5 bases; nucleotides not matched to a gene: 5. The CDR3 bases are TGCGCCAGCAGCTTGTGGCAGGGAGGGACCGGGGAGCTGTTTTTT. This codes for CASSLWQGGTGELFF.

The chain couples TRBV7-2 to TRBJ2-3, with TRBD2 identical over 10 bases. Germline lookup yields CDR1 SGHTA and CDR2 FQGNSA. Trimming removed 8 bases from V and 3 bases from J; junction bases left unmatched: 11. The length of the CDR3 is 16 residues. For the CDR3, the DNA is TGTGCCAGCCGAAGACGAGCGGGAGGGCCAACAGATACGCAGTATTTT. This encodes CASRRRAGGPTDTQYF.

The rearrangement uses TRBV5-4 and TRBJ2-2, with TRBD2 matching over 8 bases. V trimming: 4 bases; J trimming: 6 bases; junction bases outside the gene matches: 11. This CDR3 has 16 amino acids. Germline V CDR1 and CDR2: SGHNT, YYREEE (reference sequence). CDR3 amino acids: CASSPGTRSLPGELFF. CDR3 in DNA: TGTGCCAGCAGCCCGGGGACTAGATCCCTCCCCGGGGAGCTGTTTTTT.

This clone was found a few times. The chain uses TRBV4-2 and TRBJ2-5; TRBD1 might be the D (5 bases). Germline-derived CDR1 and CDR2 are LGHNA and YNFKEQ. The CDR3 spans 15 residues. The V end was cut by 3 bases, the J end by 5 bases, with 16 bases between. CDR3 DNA sequence: TGTGCCAGCAGCCAGATTGAAGGGGTGGCGGAGACCCAGTACTTC. Its protein is CASSQIEGVAETQYF.

This clone was found a few times. This chain joins TRBV12-5 and TRBJ1-5; no firm D call. V lost 6 bases to trimming and J lost 7 bases, with 10 bases between them. Germline V gene data show CDR1 as LGHNT and CDR2 as FRNRAP. CDR3 size: 12 residues. The CDR3 loop reads CASGRDLQPQHF. In nucleotides, the CDR3 is TGTGCTAGTGGCCGCGATCTACAGCCCCAGCATTTT.

The rearrangement joins TRBV30 to TRBJ2-7; D is perhaps TRBD2 (6 bases). The CDR3 spans 14 residues. Trimming shortened V by 4 bases and J by 7 bases, and 20 bases separated the two germline ends. Germline-derived CDR1 and CDR2 are GTSNPN and SVGIG (reference sequence). The CDR3 DNA is TGTGCCTGGAACCCGGGACTCGATGTCTTAGAGCAGTACTTC. Amino acid sequence: CAWNPGLDVLEQYF.

V and J are TRBV4-2 and TRBJ1-3; D may be TRBD1 (6 bases). Germline V gene data show CDR1 as LGHNA and CDR2 as YNFKEQ. The V gene lost 3 bases and the J gene lost 0 bases, with 15 bases spanning the gap. The CDR3 loop spans 17 amino acids. The CDR3 DNA reads TGTGCCAGCAGCCAGTTGACAGGCGCCTTCTCTGGAAACACCATATATTTT. Translated: CASSQLTGAFSGNTIYF.

This clone was recorded a few times. The genes are TRBV14 and TRBJ2-4, with D uncertain. Germline values: CDR1 SGHDN, CDR2 FVKESK. The CDR3 has 13 amino acids. The V and J ends lost 5 bases and 8 bases respectively, with 13 bases between them. For the CDR3, the DNA is TGTGCCAGCAGCACATTGACTCGGGACATTCAGTACTTC. Its translation: CASSTLTRDIQYF.

In its sample, this clone was seen a few times. This chain uses TRBV15 with TRBJ1-1; TRBD1 matches 7 bases. J lost 1 base, V lost 4 bases, and 3 bases had no gene match. CDR1 is LNHNV and CDR2 is YYDKDF in the germline V gene (reference sequence). The CDR3 has 14 residues. The CDR3 DNA reads as TGTGCCACCAGCACCGGGACAGAGAACACTGAAGCTTTCTTT. It is translated as CATSTGTENTEAFF. Complete variable domain (other parts from reference TRBV15 and TRBJ1-1): DAMVIQNPRYQVTQFGKPVTLSCSQTLNHNVMYWYQQKSSQAPKLLFHYYDKDFNNEADTPDNFQSRRPNTSFCFLDIRSPGLGDTAMYLCATSTGTENTEAFFGQGTRLTVV.

This chain connects TRBV5-8 to TRBJ2-5, with 15 bases matching TRBD2. V gave up 4 bases and J gave up 2 bases; unmatched junction bases: 3. The CDR3 sequence is 16 residues long. The germline gives CDR1 SGHTS, CDR2 YDEGEE. The CDR3: CASSPGLAGGQETQYF. In DNA form, the CDR3 reads TGTGCCAGCAGCCCGGGACTAGCGGGAGGACAAGAGACCCAGTACTTC.

The rearrangement joins TRBV9 to TRBJ2-5, with D tentatively TRBD2 (6 bases). Trimming stripped 4 bases from V and 5 bases from J, with 18 bases between. CDR3 length equals 15 residues. Germline values: CDR1 SGDLS, CDR2 YYNGEE. Written as DNA, the CDR3 is TGTGCCAGCAGCTCACTTAGCGCTGGGGGGGAGACCCAGTACTTC. Amino acid sequence: CASSSLSAGGETQYF.

This clone was seen ten or more times. This rearrangement joins TRBV7-9 to TRBJ2-1, with 7 bases fitting TRBD1. The CDR3 is 16 residues long. Germline assignment: CDR1 SEHNR and CDR2 FQNEAQ (reference sequence). V dropped 5 bases and J dropped 8; count of bases not matched to a gene: 15. The CDR3 bases are TGTGCCAGCAGCCGTGAATTGGGGACAGATTTCGATGAGCAGTTCTTC. Its protein is CASSRELGTDFDEQFF.

This clone has a handful of counts. The CDR3 sequence is CASSYGAGTDTQYF. The DNA for the CDR3 is TGTGCCAGCAGTTACGGGGCGGGGACAGATACGCAGTATTTT. The rearrangement joins TRBV6-5 to TRBJ2-3, with D tentatively TRBD2 (6 bases). V gave up 2 bases and J gave up 3 bases, with 9 bases separating them. Germline V gene sequence: CDR1 MNHEY, CDR2 SVGAGI. This CDR3 spans 14 amino acids.

The chain combines TRBV23-1 with TRBJ1-2; D possibly corresponds to TRBD1 (5 bases). TRBV23-1 has ORF status, its function being uncertain. V was clipped by 6 bases and J by 0 bases, with 17 bases between them. The length of the CDR3 is 16 residues. CDR3 residues: CASSPMGPGPNYGYTF. The CDR3 nucleotides are TGCGCCAGCAGCCCCATGGGTCCAGGGCCTAACTATGGCTACACCTTC.

This clone was picked up one time. Other DNA variants within this sample encode the same CDR3. The chain carries TRBV18 and TRBJ1-5; tentative D call: TRBD1 (5 bases). The CDR3 sequence is 15 residues long. V was shortened by 2 bases and J by 4 bases, with 12 bases between the two germline ends. Germline V gene sequence: CDR1 KGHSH, CDR2 LQKENI. CDR3 protein: CASSPGGGGNQPQHF. The CDR3 nucleotides are TGTGCCAGCTCACCAGGCGGGGGGGGTAATCAGCCCCAGCATTTT.

CDR3: CASSLQAGGKPQHF. In DNA form, the CDR3 reads TGTGCCAGCAGCTTACAGGCCGGTGGTAAGCCCCAGCATTTT. The rearrangement links TRBV11-2 to TRBJ1-5; D ambiguous. Per the germline V gene, CDR1 is SGHAT and CDR2 is FQNNGV. The CDR3 covers 14 residues. Trimming removed 2 bases at V and 8 bases at J, with 13 bases between. Supplemented by reference TRBV11-2 and TRBJ1-5, the full variable domain reads EAGVAQSPRYKIIEKRQSVAFWCNPISGHATLYWYQQILGQGPKLLIQFQNNGVVDDSQLPKDRFSAERLKGVDSTLKIQPAKLEDSAVYLCASSLQAGGKPQHFGDGTRLSIL.

Only a few counts were recorded for this clone. This chain uses TRBV30 with TRBJ1-5, with D possibly TRBD1 on 5 matching bases. V lost 3 bases and J lost 3, with 9 bases in between. The germline CDR1 and CDR2 sequences are GTSNPN and SVGIG (reference sequence). This CDR3 is 13 amino acids long. CDR3 region: CAWRGGFNQPQHF. The CDR3 DNA sequence: TGTGCCTGGAGGGGGGGATTCAATCAGCCCCAGCATTTT.